This T cell receptor beta chain derives from a study of T cells in Graves' hyperthyroidism and ophthalmopathy. This CDR3 contains 12 residues. The germline V gene encodes CDR1 DFQATT and CDR2 SNEGSKA (reference sequence). Comments on this clonotype: This could be a read error, since a much larger clone is one nucleotide away.

The source material, RNA transcripts, was used to amplify TCR beta CDR3 regions. TCR CDR3 underwent first-round RT-PCR with the HTBI primer set. TCRdb re-called the multiplex PCR reads through MiXCR, storing one row per CDR3 protein. The sample lists 390,000 or so distinct CDR3 sequences, approximately 15% occurring once. The source material was blood. The sequence was collected from a man in his late teens or twenties with Graves' ophthalmopathy. The chain couples TRBV20-1 to TRBJ2-7, with 8 bases identical to TRBD2. The CDR3 is CSSASGLCEQYF. The CDR3 nucleotides read TGCAGCTCGGCTAGCGGGCTTTGCGAGCAGTACTTC.